Included here is one T cell receptor beta chain sequence, with context. V shed 0 bases and J 8 bases; nucleotides not matched to a gene: 10. Germline CDR1 reads SGDLS; CDR2 reads YYNGEE. The CDR3 runs 15 residues. Sequenced by immunoSEQ multiplex PCR; TCRdb stores in-frame clones only, minus some. This table has 130,000 or so clones, about 81% appearing once. The data belong to a study of blood T cell repertoires in COVID-19. At the level of the study: Sites in the United States, Italy and Spain provided acute and convalescent COVID-19 samples. PBMCs, B-cell-depleted T cells, or T cells were the source of the cDNA or gDNA that made up the material.

The sequencing sample was made of PBMCs or T cells enriched from blood (not recorded which). This chain links TRBV9 with TRBJ1-1; TRBD1 agrees at 7 bases. The clonotype originates from a man between 35 and 55 years old with acute COVID-19. The CDR3 is CASSVGRGQEEEAFF. In DNA form, the CDR3 reads TGTGCCAGCAGCGTAGGTAGGGGGCAGGAAGAAGAAGCTTTCTTT. Using reference TRBV9 and TRBJ1-1 for the parts outside the CDR3, the full variable domain is DSGVTQTPKHLITATGQRVTLRCSPRSGDLSVYWYQQSLDQGLQFLIQYYNGEERAKGNILERFSAQQFPDLHSELNLSSLELGDSALYFCASSVGRGQEEEAFFGQGTRLTVV.